Listed below are T cell receptor beta chains from one sample, sequenced in a study of lymphopenia after photon versus proton radiotherapy. Here immunoSEQ multiplex PCR was the method, and the copy in TCRdb shows in-frame clones only, minus some. The sample lists 35,000 to 45,000 clones, about 83% seen once, with 2.9% in the top ten. Sequencing was performed on peripheral blood, taken from a patient treated with photon-based radiotherapy. These receptor sequences come from a man over 45 with gastric cancer. Both conserved end residues are part of each CDR3. A D gene is named only where the DNA matches it firmly. Some rows have no size entry. The others give once, few or many, or a class for an expanded clone.

j_call: TRBJ2-1; clone_size: -; v_call: TRBV10-3; d_call: TRBD2; cdr3_nt: TGTGCCATCAGTGAGGGTACTAGCGGGAGCCGGAATGAGCAGTTCTTC; cdr3_aa: CAISEGTSGSRNEQFF
j_call: TRBJ2-7; clone_size: -; v_call: TRBV5-6; d_call: TRBD1; cdr3_nt: TGTGCCAGCAGCCCCAGGTTTTGGGGACAGGGGGCCTACGAGCAGTACTTC; cdr3_aa: CASSPRFWGQGAYEQYF
j_call: TRBJ1-5; clone_size: -; v_call: TRBV19; d_call: TRBD1; cdr3_nt: TGTGCCAGTAGTATTGGGCAGGGGGCGAGTAATCAGCCCCAGCATTTT; cdr3_aa: CASSIGQGASNQPQHF
j_call: TRBJ1-1; clone_size: -; v_call: TRBV5-6; d_call: TRBD1; cdr3_nt: TGTGCCAGCAGCTCCCGACAGGGTTACGAGAACACTGAAGCTTTCTTT; cdr3_aa: CASSSRQGYENTEAFF
j_call: TRBJ1-5; clone_size: -; v_call: TRBV4-1; d_call: TRBD1; cdr3_nt: TGCGCCAGCAGCCCTAGTCTCCCGGGACAGGGGGCTAGCAATCAGCCCCAGCATTTT; cdr3_aa: CASSPSLPGQGASNQPQHF
j_call: TRBJ1-2; clone_size: -; v_call: TRBV7-2; d_call: -; cdr3_nt: TGTGCCAGCAGCTTTACAGGCGTAGCGAGGAATGGCTACACCTTC; cdr3_aa: CASSFTGVARNGYTF
j_call: TRBJ2-2; clone_size: -; v_call: TRBV2; d_call: -; cdr3_nt: TGTGCCAGCAACGCCCCCGAGCGGGTCACCGGGGAGCTGTTTTTT; cdr3_aa: CASNAPERVTGELFF
j_call: TRBJ1-3; clone_size: -; v_call: TRBV29-1; d_call: -; cdr3_nt: TGCAGCGCTGGGACATCGAGCTCTGGAAACACCATATATTTT; cdr3_aa: CSAGTSSSGNTIYF
j_call: TRBJ2-2; clone_size: -; v_call: TRBV4-1; d_call: TRBD2; cdr3_nt: TGCGCCAGCAGCCTCGGGCGGGCTAGCGGGAAGACCGGGGAGCTGTTTTTT; cdr3_aa: CASSLGRASGKTGELFF
j_call: TRBJ2-7; clone_size: -; v_call: TRBV5-1; d_call: TRBD2; cdr3_nt: TGCGCCAGCAGCTTGGAGGCTAGCGGTTACGAGCAGTACTTC; cdr3_aa: CASSLEASGYEQYF
j_call: TRBJ1-4; clone_size: -; v_call: TRBV30; d_call: -; cdr3_nt: TGTGCCTGGTCGAATGAAAAACTGTTTTTT; cdr3_aa: CAWSNEKLFF
j_call: TRBJ2-6; clone_size: -; v_call: TRBV5-1; d_call: TRBD2; cdr3_nt: TGCGCCAGCAGCTTTACTCCTAGCGGGAGTTCTGGGGCCAACGTCCTGACTTTC; cdr3_aa: CASSFTPSGSSGANVLTF
j_call: TRBJ1-5; clone_size: -; v_call: TRBV7-9; d_call: TRBD1; cdr3_nt: TGTGCCAGCAGCTTGCGTGGACAGGGGGCCCCAAGGCCCCAGCATTTT; cdr3_aa: CASSLRGQGAPRPQHF
j_call: TRBJ2-2; clone_size: -; v_call: TRBV4-1; d_call: TRBD1; cdr3_nt: TGCGCCAGCAGCCAAGGGGCCTTGAAAACGAGGGGGCGAGGGACCGGGGAGCTGTTTTTT; cdr3_aa: CASSQGALKTRGRGTGELFF
j_call: TRBJ2-1; clone_size: medium-sized; v_call: TRBV7-8; d_call: -; cdr3_nt: TGTGCCAGCAGCTTACAGGGGTACAATGAGCAGTTCTTC; cdr3_aa: CASSLQGYNEQFF
j_call: TRBJ2-3; clone_size: -; v_call: TRBV7-8; d_call: -; cdr3_nt: TGTGCCAGCAGCCCTCCTAAATCCGATACGCAGTATTTT; cdr3_aa: CASSPPKSDTQYF
j_call: TRBJ2-1; clone_size: once; v_call: TRBV7-3; d_call: -; cdr3_nt: TGTGCCAGCAGCATAGAAAGGGGGTATGAGCAGTTCTTC; cdr3_aa: CASSIERGYEQFF
j_call: TRBJ1-1; clone_size: -; v_call: TRBV4-1; d_call: -; cdr3_nt: TGCGCCAGCAGCCCAGGAGGGGAGTACACGACTGAAGCTTTCTTT; cdr3_aa: CASSPGGEYTTEAFF
j_call: TRBJ2-2; clone_size: -; v_call: TRBV11-3; d_call: -; cdr3_nt: TGTGCCAGCAGCTTAGGAGGATCCCGGAGCCAAACCGGGGAGCTGTTTTTT; cdr3_aa: CASSLGGSRSQTGELFF
j_call: TRBJ1-1; clone_size: once; v_call: TRBV5-6; d_call: -; cdr3_nt: TGTGCCAGCAGCCAGCCACAGGGTCGAAGGACTGAAGCTTTCTTT; cdr3_aa: CASSQPQGRRTEAFF
j_call: TRBJ2-1; clone_size: -; v_call: TRBV5-4; d_call: -; cdr3_nt: TGTGCCAGCAGCTTGGGAGCAATGGATGGCAATGAGCAGTTCTTC; cdr3_aa: CASSLGAMDGNEQFF
j_call: TRBJ1-2; clone_size: -; v_call: TRBV4-1; d_call: -; cdr3_nt: TGCGCCAGCAGCCCCCCGGGCTCATTTCCTAACTATGGCTACACCTTC; cdr3_aa: CASSPPGSFPNYGYTF
j_call: TRBJ1-2; clone_size: -; v_call: TRBV20-1; d_call: -; cdr3_nt: TGCAGCCCCGGGACCGACCATGGCTACACCTTC; cdr3_aa: CSPGTDHGYTF
j_call: TRBJ1-3; clone_size: -; v_call: TRBV20-1; d_call: -; cdr3_nt: TGCAGTGCTACGGGGGGAAACACCATATATTTT; cdr3_aa: CSATGGNTIYF
j_call: TRBJ2-2; clone_size: -; v_call: TRBV2; d_call: TRBD2; cdr3_nt: TGTGCCAGCAGGGAGACTAGCGGGACGACCGGGGAGCTGTTTTTT; cdr3_aa: CASRETSGTTGELFF
j_call: TRBJ2-5; clone_size: once; v_call: TRBV5-6; d_call: TRBD2; cdr3_nt: TGTGCCAGCAGCCCCGGGGGGGGCCATCAAGAGACCCAGTACTTC; cdr3_aa: CASSPGGGHQETQYF
j_call: TRBJ2-3; clone_size: -; v_call: TRBV5-1; d_call: -; cdr3_nt: TGCGCCAGCAGCTTGGGAGGAAACACAGATACGCAGTATTTT; cdr3_aa: CASSLGGNTDTQYF
j_call: TRBJ1-1; clone_size: -; v_call: TRBV18; d_call: -; cdr3_nt: TGTGCCAGCTCACCACCGGCGGGGAACACTGAAGCTTTCTTT; cdr3_aa: CASSPPAGNTEAFF
j_call: TRBJ1-2; clone_size: -; v_call: TRBV2; d_call: -; cdr3_nt: TGTGCCAGCAGCCTTTCGGTGGGCGCGAACTATGGCTACACCTTC; cdr3_aa: CASSLSVGANYGYTF
j_call: TRBJ1-5; clone_size: once; v_call: TRBV7-2; d_call: -; cdr3_nt: TGTGCCAGCAGCTTAGACAGGGATCAGCCCCAGCATTTT; cdr3_aa: CASSLDRDQPQHF
j_call: TRBJ2-2; clone_size: once; v_call: TRBV14; d_call: TRBD1; cdr3_nt: TGTGCCAGCAGCCAGACAGGGGCCCTCACCGGGGAGCTGTTTTTT; cdr3_aa: CASSQTGALTGELFF
j_call: TRBJ2-5; clone_size: -; v_call: TRBV19; d_call: TRBD2; cdr3_nt: TGTGCCAGTAGTGGAGGCGGGATAGCGGGCCAACAAGAGACCCAGTACTTC; cdr3_aa: CASSGGGIAGQQETQYF
j_call: TRBJ2-6; clone_size: -; v_call: TRBV27; d_call: -; cdr3_nt: TGTGCCAGCAGTCCGACTGGGGCCAACGTCCTGACTTTC; cdr3_aa: CASSPTGANVLTF
j_call: TRBJ1-2; clone_size: -; v_call: TRBV27; d_call: -; cdr3_nt: TGTGCCAGCAGTTTAGGGGGGCTGGGCTATGGCTACACCTTC; cdr3_aa: CASSLGGLGYGYTF
j_call: TRBJ2-7; clone_size: -; v_call: TRBV6-1; d_call: TRBD1; cdr3_nt: TGTGCCAGCAGTGAGAGACAGGGTTCCTACGAGCAGTACTTC; cdr3_aa: CASSERQGSYEQYF
j_call: TRBJ2-7; clone_size: once; v_call: TRBV7-9; d_call: -; cdr3_nt: TGTGCCAGCACCTCCGGGACATTCTCCTACGAGCAGTACTTC; cdr3_aa: CASTSGTFSYEQYF
j_call: TRBJ2-1; clone_size: -; v_call: TRBV30; d_call: -; cdr3_nt: TGTGCCTGGAGTCCACCATACAATGAGCAGTTCTTC; cdr3_aa: CAWSPPYNEQFF
j_call: TRBJ2-2; clone_size: -; v_call: TRBV7-9; d_call: -; cdr3_nt: TGTGCCAGCAGACGAAACAGGGGAGGTACCGGGGAGCTGTTTTTT; cdr3_aa: CASRRNRGGTGELFF
j_call: TRBJ2-7; clone_size: few; v_call: TRBV28; d_call: TRBD1; cdr3_nt: TGTGCCAGCAGTCTCCCTTGGACAGGGTACGAGCAGTACTTC; cdr3_aa: CASSLPWTGYEQYF
j_call: TRBJ2-7; clone_size: few; v_call: TRBV7-9; d_call: TRBD2; cdr3_nt: TGTGCCAGCAGCTCGGTAGCGGGTGAGGCATCCTACGAGCAGTACTTC; cdr3_aa: CASSSVAGEASYEQYF
j_call: TRBJ1-5; clone_size: -; v_call: TRBV19; d_call: -; cdr3_nt: TGTGCCAGTAGTATCCGTGGACATTCAACTAGTCAGCCCCAGCATTTT; cdr3_aa: CASSIRGHSTSQPQHF
j_call: TRBJ1-5; clone_size: -; v_call: TRBV5-1; d_call: TRBD1; cdr3_nt: TGCGCCAGCAGCGGAGGACAGGGAAATCAGCCCCAGCATTTT; cdr3_aa: CASSGGQGNQPQHF
j_call: TRBJ1-5; clone_size: -; v_call: TRBV6-1; d_call: TRBD1; cdr3_nt: TGTGCCAGCAGGGCACAGGGGGGGAGTCAGCCCCAGCATTTT; cdr3_aa: CASRAQGGSQPQHF
j_call: TRBJ1-3; clone_size: -; v_call: TRBV7-9; d_call: -; cdr3_nt: TGTGCCAGCAGCTTAGTCTCTGGAAACACCATATATTTT; cdr3_aa: CASSLVSGNTIYF